A selection of T cell receptor beta chains follows, all from one sample in a study of OX40 agonist ivuxolimab in advanced cancers. Sequencing was performed with immunoSEQ multiplex PCR; in TCRdb, only in-frame clones are kept and a portion is missing. Here the sample spans about 40,000 clones, over 75% being singletons. This material consisted of CD4+ or CD8+ T cells sorted from blood, taken in a trial of the OX40 agonist ivuxolimab. The receptors originated from an adult with an advanced solid tumor such as melanoma, head and neck, liver or kidney cancer. The CDR3 runs from the conserved cysteine through the conserved F or W. The order of the fields is D gene, CDR3 length, J gene, V gene, clone size, CDR3 protein, CDR3 DNA. D genes are given only for firm matches. Only part of the rows carry a size: once, few, many, or a class if the clone is expanded.

>TRBD1|15|TRBJ1-2|TRBV4-2|NA
CASSQEGGTDYGYTF
TGTGCCAGCAGCCAAGAGGGAGGGACAGACTATGGCTACACCTTC
>TRBD1|15|TRBJ1-5|TRBV27|NA
CASSPRDRGNQPQHF
TGTGCCAGCAGTCCCCGCGACAGGGGCAATCAGCCCCAGCATTTT
>NA|17|TRBJ1-4|TRBV5-1|few
CASSRSNPGQGGEKLFF
TGCGCCAGCAGCCGATCCAACCCGGGACAAGGAGGCGAAAAACTGTTTTTT
>NA|14|TRBJ2-2|TRBV5-1|NA
CASSLGQSTGELFF
TGCGCCAGCAGCTTGGGGCAGAGTACCGGGGAGCTGTTTTTT
>TRBD2|14|TRBJ2-7|TRBV6-1|NA
CASRGLAGPYEQYF
TGTGCCAGCAGGGGACTAGCGGGACCCTACGAGCAGTACTTC
>NA|11|TRBJ1-1|TRBV11-2|few
CASSSIGVAFF
TGTGCCAGCAGCTCCATAGGCGTAGCTTTCTTT
>NA|13|TRBJ1-2|TRBV18|NA
CASSPPQGFGYTF
TGTGCCAGCTCACCACCGCAGGGTTTTGGCTACACCTTC
>NA|13|TRBJ2-1|TRBV4-2|NA
CASSQDPDYEQFF
TGTGCCAGCAGCCAAGACCCCGATTATGAGCAGTTCTTC
>TRBD2|16|TRBJ2-5|TRBV7-9|NA
CASSPLPGGNQETQYF
TGTGCCAGCAGCCCCCTTCCGGGGGGAAACCAAGAGACCCAGTACTTC
>NA|14|TRBJ2-5|TRBV9|NA
CASSPRTAQETQYF
TGTGCCAGCAGCCCGCGGACAGCACAAGAGACCCAGTACTTC
>TRBD2|13|TRBJ2-7|TRBV28|NA
CATKAGGLYEQYF
TGTGCCACCAAAGCGGGGGGGCTCTACGAGCAGTACTTC
>NA|15|TRBJ1-2|TRBV7-9|NA
CASSLAAIGDYGYTF
TGTGCCAGCAGCTTAGCAGCTATAGGGGACTATGGCTACACCTTC
>NA|16|TRBJ1-2|TRBV19|NA
CASSKGWAGGSDGYTF
TGTGCCAGTAGTAAAGGTTGGGCAGGAGGTAGCGATGGCTACACCTTC
>TRBD1|14|TRBJ1-5|TRBV28|once
CASNKPTGVQPQHF
TGTGCCAGCAACAAACCCACAGGGGTACAGCCCCAGCATTTT
>NA|15|TRBJ1-2|TRBV19|NA
CASSIGSGAGDGYTF
TGTGCCAGTAGTATAGGTTCGGGCGCGGGAGATGGCTACACCTTC
>TRBD2|15|TRBJ2-7|TRBV7-2|NA
CASSTAGTSAYEQYF
TGTGCCAGCAGCACAGCCGGGACTAGCGCCTACGAGCAGTACTTC
>TRBD1|15|TRBJ2-1|TRBV5-1|NA
CASSGGQSSYNEQFF
TGCGCCAGCAGCGGGGGACAGAGCTCCTACAATGAGCAGTTCTTC
>NA|18|TRBJ1-3|TRBV2|NA
CASSEPTTQGPPGNTIYF
TGTGCCAGCAGTGAGCCCACGACACAGGGTCCTCCTGGAAACACCATATATTTT
>NA|13|TRBJ1-5|TRBV30|NA
CAWSVKGNQPQHF
TGTGCCTGGAGTGTTAAGGGCAATCAGCCCCAGCATTTT
>TRBD2|15|TRBJ2-7|TRBV6-1|NA
CASSDRAGGPFEQYF
TGTGCCAGCAGTGACAGAGCGGGAGGCCCTTTTGAGCAGTACTTC
>TRBD2|19|TRBJ2-2|TRBV19|once
CASSITSGAGAPNTGELFF
TGTGCCAGTAGTATCACCTCTGGGGCGGGAGCCCCGAACACCGGGGAGCTGTTTTTT
>TRBD1|14|TRBJ2-3|TRBV19|NA
CASSINRDRDTQYF
TGTGCCAGTAGTATTAACAGGGACAGAGATACGCAGTATTTT
>TRBD1|16|TRBJ2-7|TRBV18|NA
CASSPLGQGVSYEQYF
TGTGCCAGCTCACCATTAGGACAGGGGGTCTCCTACGAGCAGTACTTC
>NA|13|TRBJ2-2|TRBV30|few
CAWSGGYTGELFF
TGTGCCTGGTCAGGGGGGTACACCGGGGAGCTGTTTTTT
>NA|15|TRBJ2-2|TRBV5-4|NA
CASSGGGPNTGELFF
TGTGCCAGCAGCGGGGGCGGACCGAACACCGGGGAGCTGTTTTTT
>NA|12|TRBJ1-1|TRBV6-1|few
CASRSLEWQAFF
TGTGCCAGCAGGAGCCTTGAGTGGCAAGCTTTCTTT
>NA|13|TRBJ1-1|TRBV10-1|NA
CASSLQENTEAFF
TGCGCCAGCAGTTTACAGGAGAACACTGAAGCTTTCTTT
>NA|12|TRBJ1-6|TRBV2|once
CASSDRNSPLHF
TGTGCCAGCAGTGATAGGAATTCACCCCTCCACTTT
>TRBD1|15|TRBJ1-4|TRBV5-1|NA
CASSSNPGGGEKLFF
TGCGCCAGCAGCTCGAACCCAGGGGGTGGTGAAAAACTGTTTTTT
>TRBD1|12|TRBJ2-3|TRBV29-1|NA
CSATGGEDTQYF
TGCAGCGCGACAGGGGGCGAAGATACGCAGTATTTT
>TRBD2|15|TRBJ2-3|TRBV2|NA
CASSLTSGSVDTQYF
TGTGCCAGCAGCCTGACTAGCGGGAGTGTGGATACGCAGTATTTT
>NA|15|TRBJ2-7|TRBV27|NA
CARDPPEGRSYEQYF
TGTGCCCGGGACCCCCCGGAGGGGCGCTCCTACGAGCAGTACTTC
>NA|13|TRBJ2-3|TRBV7-8|NA
CASSLGETDTQYF
TGTGCCAGCAGCTTGGGGGAGACAGATACGCAGTATTTT
>NA|15|TRBJ2-1|TRBV6-1|NA
CASSEQGLDYNEQFF
TGTGCCAGCAGTGAGCAGGGCCTGGATTATAATGAGCAGTTCTTC
>NA|12|TRBJ1-4|TRBV19|NA
CASSIANEKLFF
TGTGCCAGTAGTATTGCTAATGAAAAACTGTTTTTT
>NA|13|TRBJ1-5|TRBV6-1|NA
CASSEDYNQPQHF
TGTGCCAGCAGTGAAGACTACAATCAGCCCCAGCATTTT
>NA|12|TRBJ1-1|TRBV7-2|once
CASSQTPGKAFF
TGTGCCAGCAGCCAGACCCCGGGGAAAGCTTTCTTT
>NA|14|TRBJ2-7|TRBV5-8|NA
CASSLGDISYEQYF
TGTGCCAGCAGCTTGGGGGACATCTCCTACGAGCAGTACTTC
>TRBD1|14|TRBJ1-3|TRBV4-1|NA
CASSSRTGGDTIYF
TGCGCCAGCAGCTCCAGGACAGGGGGAGACACCATATATTTT
>NA|14|TRBJ1-1|TRBV18|NA
CASSPRSMNTEAFF
TGTGCCAGCTCACCTCGAAGCATGAACACTGAAGCTTTCTTT
>NA|19|TRBJ2-6|TRBV18|NA
CASSPNHVRGFSGANVLTF
TGTGCCAGCTCACCGAATCATGTGAGGGGGTTCTCTGGGGCCAACGTCCTGACTTTC
>TRBD2|14|TRBJ2-1|TRBV10-3|NA
CAISGSGTINEQFF
TGTGCCATCAGTGGTAGTGGGACTATCAATGAGCAGTTCTTC
>NA|13|TRBJ2-5|TRBV18|NA
CASSRTEQETQYF
TGTGCCAGCTCACGGACAGAGCAAGAGACCCAGTACTTC
>TRBD1|13|TRBJ1-1|TRBV7-2|NA
CASSLDRGTEAFF
TGTGCCAGCAGTTTAGACAGGGGCACTGAAGCTTTCTTT